Following are 27 T cell receptor beta chains from one sample sequenced in a study of cytomegalovirus exposure and HLA in healthy donors. Vbeta (60) and Jbeta (13) primers were used in the PCR. Sequenced by immunoSEQ multiplex PCR; TCRdb stores in-frame clones only, minus some. The table counts roughly 70,000 clones; 7.5% lies in the top ten. Specimen: PBMCs. The receptor source for this set is a female donor in good health and CMV-seropositive.

The chain is built from TRBV5-1 and TRBJ2-3, with 10 bases aligning to TRBD2. Germline V gene sequence: CDR1 SGHRS, CDR2 YFSETQ. The CDR3 spans 19 residues. V dropped 2 bases and J dropped 0; count of bases not matched to a gene: 12. The CDR3 coding sequence is TGCGCCAGCAGCTTTAACCGGACTAGCGGTTTATCTAGCACAGATACGCAGTATTTT. It specifies CASSFNRTSGLSSTDTQYF.

The chain combines TRBV7-9 with TRBJ2-3; possibly TRBD1 for D (6 bases). Trimming removed 1 base from V and 1 base from J, with 9 bases in between. Germline assignment: CDR1 SEHNR and CDR2 FQNEAQ (reference sequence). The CDR3 loop spans 15 amino acids. In DNA form, the CDR3 reads TGTGCCAGCAGCTTAGGCAGGGGAGGCACAGATACGCAGTATTTT. This gives the protein CASSLGRGGTDTQYF.

The V call is TRBV6-5, the J call TRBJ1-6; D gene ambiguous. Germline CDR1 reads MNHEY; CDR2 reads SVGAGI. CDR3 size: 13 residues. Trimming removed 6 bases from V and 13 bases from J, with 16 bases in between. For the CDR3, the DNA is TGTGCCAGCAGCCGGATAGGAGGCCGGCCCCTCCACTTT. Translating gives CASSRIGGRPLHF.

The chain links TRBV19 to TRBJ1-1, with D perhaps TRBD1 (5 bases). The CDR3 has 15 residues. The V end was cut by 5 bases, the J end by 5 bases, with 18 bases between. From germline, CDR1 is LNHDA and CDR2 SQIVND (reference sequence). The CDR3 loop is CASSEWGVTGTEAFF. The CDR3 region has the DNA TGTGCCAGTAGTGAATGGGGGGTCACCGGGACTGAAGCTTTCTTT.

V gene TRBV27 combines with J gene TRBJ2-2; 7 bases are shared with TRBD1. CDR1 and CDR2 from the germline V gene are MNHEY and SMNVEV (reference sequence). V dropped 8 bases and J dropped 3; count of bases not matched to a gene: 3. The CDR3 is 13 residues long. The CDR3 is CASRTGDTGELFF. CDR3 bases: TGTGCCAGCCGAACAGGGGACACCGGGGAGCTGTTTTTT.

The CDR3 is CASGQGNNSPLHF. CDR3 in DNA: TGTGCCAGCGGACAGGGAAATAATTCACCCCTCCACTTT. The genes are TRBV9 and TRBJ1-6; 8 bases align to TRBD1. Germline CDR1 SGDLS, CDR2 YYNGEE. CDR3 length equals 13 residues. The junction had 2 bases not matched to a gene; V was cut back by 7 bases and J by 5 bases.

This chain uses TRBV19 with TRBJ2-7; TRBD2 aligns across 11 bases. The germline gives CDR1 LNHDA, CDR2 SQIVND (reference sequence). The CDR3 loop spans 16 amino acids. The ends lost 4 bases at V and 0 bases at J; junction bases unmatched: 5. CDR3 coding DNA: TGTGCCAGTAGTAGGTGGACTAGCGGGTCCTCCTACGAGCAGTACTTC. This sequence encodes CASSRWTSGSSYEQYF.

The V and J genes are TRBV10-3 and TRBJ2-7, with D possibly being TRBD1 (6 bases). Germline lookup yields CDR1 ENHRY and CDR2 SYGVKD. The CDR3 spans 13 residues. The V and J ends lost 10 bases and 1 base respectively, with 14 bases between them. In DNA, the CDR3 is TGTGCCACTCGACCGGGACAATCCTACGAGCAGTACTTC. Protein sequence: CATRPGQSYEQYF.

The chain is built from TRBV30 and TRBJ1-3; possible D gene TRBD1, 6 bases. V gave up 6 bases and J gave up 4 bases, with 10 bases separating them. Germline assignment: CDR1 GTSNPN and CDR2 SVGIG (reference sequence). The CDR3 extends over 12 amino acids. The CDR3 bases are TGTGCCTGTACAGGGCCAGGAAACACCATATATTTT. The encoded protein is CACTGPGNTIYF.

The chain uses TRBV2 and TRBJ2-7, with TRBD2 as a possible D gene (5 bases). The CDR3 totals 13 residues. CDR1 and CDR2 (germline): SNHLY, FYNNEI. Trimming cost V 6 bases and J 4 bases, with 13 bases left between them. CDR3 sequence: CASSTGLIYEQYF. CDR3 DNA sequence: TGTGCCAGCAGCACTGGACTTATTTACGAGCAGTACTTC.

The chain recombines TRBV4-3 with TRBJ1-5; 7 nucleotides match TRBD1. Germline loops: CDR1 LGHNA, CDR2 YSLEER. The CDR3 runs to 13 residues. The ends lost 4 bases at V and 5 bases at J; junction bases unmatched: 2. Written as DNA, the CDR3 is TGCGCCAGCAGCCCTACAGGGGATCAGCCCCAGCATTTT. As protein: CASSPTGDQPQHF.

This chain links TRBV27 with TRBJ2-3; D possibly corresponds to TRBD2 (6 bases). Germline V gene data show CDR1 as MNHEY and CDR2 as SMNVEV (reference sequence). V was cut by 1 base and J by 2 bases, with 13 bases left in between. There are 16 residues in the CDR3. The CDR3 DNA follows: TGTGCCAGCAGTTTATGGCCCGGGAGCTACACAGATACGCAGTATTTT. Its protein product is CASSLWPGSYTDTQYF.

V usage is TRBV5-1 and J usage is TRBJ2-5; 11 positions agree with TRBD2. This CDR3 is 14 amino acids long. The V gene end was trimmed by 7 bases and the J gene end by 0 bases; junction bases not matched to a gene: 2. CDR1 SGHRS and CDR2 YFSETQ come from the germline V gene. CDR3 loop: CASRTSGYQETQYF. As DNA, the CDR3 is TGCGCCAGCCGGACTAGCGGGTACCAAGAGACCCAGTACTTC.

The CDR3 loop is CSVEGRDTQYF. CDR3 nucleotides: TGCAGCGTGGAGGGTAGGGATACGCAGTATTTT. The chain employs TRBV29-1 and TRBJ2-3; TRBD2 might be the D (6 bases). The CDR3 is 11 amino acids. Trimming stripped 6 bases from V and 6 bases from J, with 10 bases between. Germline assignment: CDR1 SQVTM and CDR2 ANQGSEA.

The V call is TRBV28, the J call TRBJ1-5, with D uncertain. The germline V gene has CDR1 MDHEN and CDR2 SYDVKM. The CDR3 contains 15 residues. Trimming took off 3 bases at V and 2 bases at J, with 11 bases between the two ends. The CDR3 DNA is TGTGCCAGCAGTTTGACTCTCGGCGGCAATCAGCCCCAGCATTTT. It is translated as CASSLTLGGNQPQHF.

V gene TRBV7-9 combines with J gene TRBJ1-5; maybe TRBD1 (5 bases). V was trimmed by 0 bases and J by 4 bases, leaving 13 bases between them. This CDR3 has 16 residues. Germline CDR1 reads SEHNR; CDR2 reads FQNEAQ (reference sequence). The CDR3 DNA reads TGTGCCAGCAGCTTAGCGGGCAGGGAGGGAAATCAGCCCCAGCATTTT. Translation: CASSLAGREGNQPQHF.

The chain couples TRBV18 to TRBJ1-4; no firm D call. The CDR3 loop spans 13 amino acids. Germline V gene lookup returns CDR1 KGHSH and CDR2 LQKENI. The V end was cut by 2 bases, the J end by 8 bases, with 9 bases between. CDR3 residues: CASSPNGEEKLFF. The DNA for the CDR3 is TGTGCCAGCTCACCAAACGGGGAAGAAAAACTGTTTTTT.

The CDR3 region has the DNA TGTGCCAGCAGTTTATCGCGGGACCTGATGAACACCGGGGAGCTGTTTTTT. Its protein product is CASSLSRDLMNTGELFF. The gene calls are TRBV27 and TRBJ2-2; tentatively, D is TRBD2 (6 bases). The CDR3 consists of 17 residues. CDR1 MNHEY and CDR2 SMNVEV come from the germline V gene (reference sequence). With 0 bases removed from V and 1 base from J, the gap between germline ends came to 12 bases.

V gene TRBV7-2 combines with J gene TRBJ2-7; maybe TRBD1 (6 bases). V lost 4 bases to trimming and J lost 1 base, with 11 bases between them. From germline, CDR1 is SGHTA and CDR2 FQGNSA. This CDR3 is built from 14 residues. CDR3 coding DNA: TGTGCCAGCAGCTCCGACAGGTCTTCCTACGAGCAGTACTTC. Protein product: CASSSDRSSYEQYF.

The chain uses TRBV5-3 and TRBJ2-1, with TRBD2 matching 8 bases. TRBV5-3 has ORF status, its function being uncertain. The CDR3 sequence is 24 residues long. After removal of 0 bases from V and 6 bases from J, the junction contained 32 bases not matched to a gene. The CDR3 loop is CARSLGWASRVYLYRIAGINEQFF. The CDR3 DNA follows: TGTGCCAGAAGCTTGGGGTGGGCCTCACGGGTCTACTTGTATCGCATAGCGGGGATCAATGAGCAGTTCTTC.

The chain employs TRBV27 and TRBJ2-7; 8 bases map to TRBD2. Looked up from germline, CDR1 is MNHEY and CDR2 is SMNVEV (reference sequence). The CDR3 totals 14 residues. The V gene end was trimmed by 5 bases and the J gene end by 4 bases; junction bases not matched to a gene: 7. The CDR3 loop reads CASSPGLVDYEQYF. In nucleotides, the CDR3 is TGTGCCAGCAGTCCGGGACTAGTAGATTACGAGCAGTACTTC.

The chain couples TRBV6-1 to TRBJ1-1; TRBD1 aligns across 9 bases. The CDR3 runs to 18 residues. J was trimmed by 2 bases and V by 4 bases; bases with no gene match: 14. Germline lookup yields CDR1 MNHNS and CDR2 SASEGT. The CDR3 nucleotides are TGTGCCAGCAGTGTAGAACCGGGACAGGGTAGGTCAAACACTGAAGCTTTCTTT. It specifies CASSVEPGQGRSNTEAFF.

V gene TRBV7-8 combines with J gene TRBJ2-5; maybe TRBD1 (5 bases). Germline V lookup: CDR1 SGHVS, CDR2 FQNEAQ. The germline V and J ends were trimmed by 5 bases and 5 bases, with 18 bases remaining between them. CDR3 length equals 15 residues. CDR3 protein: CASSEQVRVLETQYF. DNA for the CDR3: TGTGCCAGCAGCGAACAGGTTAGGGTGTTGGAGACCCAGTACTTC.

The rearrangement uses TRBV2 and TRBJ1-6, with 8 bases identical to TRBD1. This CDR3 is 13 amino acids long. Germline assignment: CDR1 SNHLY and CDR2 FYNNEI. Trimming cost V 8 bases and J 7 bases; bases outside gene matches: 4. The CDR3 nucleotides are TGTGCCAGCTTTACAGGGGGGAATTCACCCCTCCACTTT. It codes for CASFTGGNSPLHF.

The rearrangement joins TRBV7-9 to TRBJ1-2, with 7 bases matching TRBD1. V lost 3 bases, J lost 6 bases, and 10 bases stayed unmatched. The CDR3 spans 15 residues. Per the germline V gene, CDR1 is SEHNR and CDR2 is FQNEAQ (reference sequence). The chain's CDR3 is CASSFSTGFKDGYTF. For the CDR3, the DNA is TGTGCCAGCAGCTTTTCGACAGGGTTTAAGGATGGCTACACCTTC.

The J gene is TRBJ1-1, the V gene TRBV30; D not certain. Germline V gene lookup returns CDR1 GTSNPN and CDR2 SVGIG (reference sequence). V lost 0 bases to trimming and J lost 2 bases, with 10 bases between them. CDR3 length equals 14 residues. For the CDR3, the DNA is TGTGCCTGGAGTGTAATCAGACACAACACTGAAGCTTTCTTT. Translation gives CAWSVIRHNTEAFF. Filled out from reference TRBV30 and TRBJ1-1, the complete variable domain reads SQTIHQWPATLVQPVGSPLSLECTVEGTSNPNLYWYRQAAGRGLQLLFYSVGIGQISSEVPQNLSASRPQDRQFILSSKKLLLSDSGFYLCAWSVIRHNTEAFFGQGTRLTVV.

The rearrangement joins TRBV6-6 to TRBJ1-3, with D possibly being TRBD1 (5 bases). V gave up 7 bases and J gave up 1 base, with 8 bases separating them. The CDR3 has 13 residues. CDR1 is MNHNY, CDR2 SVGAGI, per germline (reference sequence). The CDR3 DNA is TGTGCCAGCATAGGGGATTCTGGAAACACCATATATTTT. This sequence encodes CASIGDSGNTIYF.